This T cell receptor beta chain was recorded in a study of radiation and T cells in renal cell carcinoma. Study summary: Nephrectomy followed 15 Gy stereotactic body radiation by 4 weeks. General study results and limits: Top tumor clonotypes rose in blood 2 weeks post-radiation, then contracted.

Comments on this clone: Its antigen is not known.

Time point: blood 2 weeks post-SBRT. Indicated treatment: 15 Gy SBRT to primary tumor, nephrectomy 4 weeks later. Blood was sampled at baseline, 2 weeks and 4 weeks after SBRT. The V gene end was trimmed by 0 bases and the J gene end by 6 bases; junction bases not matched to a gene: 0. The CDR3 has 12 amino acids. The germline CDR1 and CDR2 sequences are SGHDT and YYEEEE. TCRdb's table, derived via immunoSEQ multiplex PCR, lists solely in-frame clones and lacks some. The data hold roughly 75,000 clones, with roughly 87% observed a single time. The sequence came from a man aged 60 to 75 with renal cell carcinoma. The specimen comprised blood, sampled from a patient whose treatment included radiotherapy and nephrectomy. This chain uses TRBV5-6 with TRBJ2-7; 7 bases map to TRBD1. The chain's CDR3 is CASSLGQGEQYF. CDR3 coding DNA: TGTGCCAGCAGCTTGGGACAGGGCGAGCAGTACTTC.